This is a list of T cell receptor beta chains from one sample in a study of radiotherapy plus CTLA-4 blockade in lung cancer. TCRdb keeps only in-frame clones here, not all; method: immunoSEQ multiplex PCR. This sample has 100,000 to 150,000 clones, with about four fifths found just once. The source material was peripheral blood, sampled from a patient treated with radiotherapy plus ipilimumab. These receptors were obtained from a human donor with non-small cell lung cancer who had a partial response to radiotherapy plus ipilimumab. CDR3s include the opening cysteine and the closing phenylalanine or tryptophan.

TRBV18	13	TRBJ1-1	CASSPDREVDAFF
TRBV28	12	TRBJ2-3	CASTTDRNTQYF
TRBV4-1	13	TRBJ1-2	CASSPRDSYGYTF
TRBV5-1	15	TRBJ2-2	CASSPRTQNTGELFF
TRBV20-1	11	TRBJ2-1	CSASRGNEQFF
TRBV4-3	15	TRBJ2-3	CASSQGQPSTDTQYF
TRBV4-1	18	TRBJ1-3	CASSQRGQNKLSGNTIYF
TRBV25-1	15	TRBJ2-5	CASSDRTSKAETQYF
TRBV9	17	TRBJ2-1	CASSVAPGGGTGNEQFF
TRBV28	14	TRBJ1-5	CAINRGAGNQPQHF
TRBV25-1	13	TRBJ2-3	CASSESGGRTQYF
TRBV19	16	TRBJ2-3	CASRLAGGLSTDTQYF
TRBV28	14	TRBJ1-1	CASSPPRQYTEAFF
TRBV7-8	15	TRBJ1-3	CASSSDRISGNTIYF
TRBV18	16	TRBJ1-5	CASSPRQGDSNQPQHF